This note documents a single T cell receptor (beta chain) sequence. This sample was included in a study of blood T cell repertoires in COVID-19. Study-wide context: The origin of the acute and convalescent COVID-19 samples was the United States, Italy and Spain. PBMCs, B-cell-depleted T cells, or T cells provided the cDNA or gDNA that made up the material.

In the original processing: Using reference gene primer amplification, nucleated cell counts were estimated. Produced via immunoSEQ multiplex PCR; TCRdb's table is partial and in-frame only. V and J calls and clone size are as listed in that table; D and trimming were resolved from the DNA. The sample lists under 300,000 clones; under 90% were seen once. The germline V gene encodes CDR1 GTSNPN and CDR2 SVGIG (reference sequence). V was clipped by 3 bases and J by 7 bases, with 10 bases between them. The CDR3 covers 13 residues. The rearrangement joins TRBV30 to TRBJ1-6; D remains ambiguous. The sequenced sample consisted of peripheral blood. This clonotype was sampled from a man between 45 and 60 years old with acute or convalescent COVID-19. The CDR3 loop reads CAWREHPNSPLHF. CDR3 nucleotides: TGTGCCTGGAGGGAGCACCCCAATTCACCCCTCCACTTT.